This TCR beta chain was captured by sequencing in a study of OX40 agonist ivuxolimab in advanced cancers. Germline loops: CDR1 MNHEY, CDR2 SMNVEV (reference sequence). This CDR3 contains 18 residues. The V end lost 4 bases, the J end lost 4 bases, and 22 bases lay between the germline ends. The method was immunoSEQ multiplex PCR; TCRdb's version includes in-frame clones alone and lacks a portion of them. Of about 55,000 clones in the sample, 80% to 85% were seen once. The rearrangement uses TRBV27 and TRBJ2-2, with D possibly matching TRBD2 (7 bases). This TCR derives from an adult with an advanced solid tumor such as melanoma, head and neck, liver or kidney cancer. The sequencing used CD4+ or CD8+ T cells sorted from blood, collected in a trial of the OX40 agonist ivuxolimab. The CDR3 sequence: CASSSGGRGRLSTGELFF. For the CDR3, the DNA is TGTGCCAGCAGTTCGGGGGGCAGGGGACGACTAAGCACCGGGGAGCTGTTTTTT.